This is a list of T cell receptor beta chains from one sample in a study of blood T cell repertoires in COVID-19. Sequencing used immunoSEQ multiplex PCR; TCRdb keeps in-frame clones, though not all of them. The sample has about 74,000 clones; 87% are singletons. The source material was peripheral blood. The source is an elderly woman with active or convalescent COVID-19. Both conserved end residues are part of each CDR3.

v_call	cdr3_length	j_call	cdr3_aa
TRBV7-2	15	TRBJ2-6	CASSSRRRGANVLTF
TRBV30	17	TRBJ1-5	CAWSVGYQQGGNQPQHF
TRBV7-6	15	TRBJ1-4	CASSLGRVGNEKLFF
TRBV15	16	TRBJ2-7	CATSRGGTGVSYEQYF
TRBV6-6	12	TRBJ1-5	CASRVQGQPQHF
TRBV5-6	16	TRBJ1-2	CASSFPGTEFNYGYTF
TRBV6-6	15	TRBJ2-5	CASSLAPGGVETQYF
TRBV7-3	13	TRBJ1-4	CASSLYGGEKLFF
TRBV5-4	15	TRBJ2-7	CASSRSGGLLYEQYF
TRBV7-3	15	TRBJ2-1	CASSTEGANTNEQFF
TRBV7-9	15	TRBJ2-1	CASSIGLASFNEQFF
TRBV10-2	14	TRBJ2-1	CASSEAPGPNEQFF
TRBV5-4	15	TRBJ2-3	CASSKDRGFPDTQYF
TRBV5-1	17	TRBJ2-3	CASSLLAGGSSEDTQYF
TRBV6-5	15	TRBJ2-4	CASSSPSDPKNIQYF
TRBV6-2/TRBV6-3	14	TRBJ1-5	CASSYSGGTWPQHF
TRBV27	14	TRBJ1-1	CASSWDRVNTEAFF
TRBV18	15	TRBJ2-1	CASSPGSGGRNEQFF
TRBV4-3	17	TRBJ1-3	CASSYGQPADSGNTIYF
TRBV27	13	TRBJ1-2	CASKAGPNYGYTF
TRBV10-1	15	TRBJ2-5	CASSESRGVKETQYF
TRBV6-2/TRBV6-3	14	TRBJ1-5	CASSYDFRDQPQHF
TRBV27	13	TRBJ1-1	CASNRGRNTEAFF
TRBV5-1	15	TRBJ2-3	CASTLTSGGTDTQYF
TRBV28	13	TRBJ1-5	CASSVLGRQPQHF
TRBV10-3	12	TRBJ1-2	CAISEARSDDTF
TRBV7-8	17	TRBJ1-5	CASSSRGQGAQVRPQHF
TRBV19	15	TRBJ1-3	CASSNRGNSGNTIYF
TRBV30	14	TRBJ1-4	CAWSPGRVHEKLFF
TRBV3-1/TRBV3-2	14	TRBJ1-2	CASSQAGRDYGYTF
TRBV9	15	TRBJ1-4	CASSVASATNEKLFF
TRBV7-3	15	TRBJ2-1	CASSLEGDPSDEQFF
TRBV3-1/TRBV3-2	15	TRBJ2-5	CASSQEAGGRETQYF
TRBV6-2/TRBV6-3	15	TRBJ2-7	CASSFATGGFYEQYF
TRBV19	13	TRBJ1-5	CASSISGEQPQHF
TRBV5-5	14	TRBJ2-2	CASSPGTGAGELFF
TRBV27	16	TRBJ2-5	CASKRLAGGAQETQYF
TRBV19	14	TRBJ1-5	CASSIAGGDQPQHF
TRBV7-9	13	TRBJ1-2	CASSGTGLYGYTF
TRBV7-2	15	TRBJ2-1	CASSLLQTGYNEQFF
TRBV4-2	18	TRBJ2-3	CASSQGLAGGISTDTQYF
TRBV19	17	TRBJ1-2	CASRKPGQGWRQYGYTF
TRBV16	17	TRBJ1-2	CASSQSFSGTQMWGYTF
TRBV30	15	TRBJ2-7	CAWSRRDRGAYEQYF
TRBV5-5	14	TRBJ2-5	CASSLGPIRGTQYF
TRBV29-1	13	TRBJ1-2	CSAADRGDYGYTF
TRBV27	16	TRBJ1-5	CASSLRPGGAGGAQHF
TRBV3-1/TRBV3-2	16	TRBJ2-1	CASSQVQGRGHNEQFF
TRBV28	16	TRBJ1-3	CASRVGVSGSGNTIYF
TRBV5-1	13	TRBJ2-7	CASSLDTADEQYF